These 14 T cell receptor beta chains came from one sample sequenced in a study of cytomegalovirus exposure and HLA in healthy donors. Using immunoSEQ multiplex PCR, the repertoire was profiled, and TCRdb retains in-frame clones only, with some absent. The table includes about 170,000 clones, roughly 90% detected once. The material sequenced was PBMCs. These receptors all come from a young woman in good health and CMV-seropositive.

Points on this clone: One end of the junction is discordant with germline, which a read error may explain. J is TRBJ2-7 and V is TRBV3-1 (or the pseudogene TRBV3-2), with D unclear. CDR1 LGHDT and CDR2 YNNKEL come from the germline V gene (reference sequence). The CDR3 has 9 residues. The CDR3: CASSPSYHF. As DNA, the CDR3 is TGTGCCAGCAGCCCCTCCTATCACTTC.

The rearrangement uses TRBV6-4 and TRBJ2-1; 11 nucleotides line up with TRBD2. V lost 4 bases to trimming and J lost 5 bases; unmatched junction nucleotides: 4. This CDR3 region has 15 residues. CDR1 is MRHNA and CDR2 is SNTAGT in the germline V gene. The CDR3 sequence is CASSVLAGAHNEQFF. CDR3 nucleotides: TGTGCCAGCAGTGTACTAGCGGGAGCCCACAATGAGCAGTTCTTC.

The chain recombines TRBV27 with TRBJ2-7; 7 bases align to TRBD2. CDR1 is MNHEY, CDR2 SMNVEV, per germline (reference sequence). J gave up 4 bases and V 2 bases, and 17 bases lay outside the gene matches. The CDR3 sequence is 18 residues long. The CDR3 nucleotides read TGTGCCAGCAGTTTAAAAGACCCCTCTAGCGGACCTTTATACGAGCAGTACTTC. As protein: CASSLKDPSSGPLYEQYF.

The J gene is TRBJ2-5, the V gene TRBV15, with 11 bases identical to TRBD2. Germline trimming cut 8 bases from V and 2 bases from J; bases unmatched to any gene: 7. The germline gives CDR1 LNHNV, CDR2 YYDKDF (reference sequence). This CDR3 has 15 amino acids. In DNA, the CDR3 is TGTGCCACCGGTGGGACTAGCGGAATGCAAGAGACCCAGTACTTC. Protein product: CATGGTSGMQETQYF.

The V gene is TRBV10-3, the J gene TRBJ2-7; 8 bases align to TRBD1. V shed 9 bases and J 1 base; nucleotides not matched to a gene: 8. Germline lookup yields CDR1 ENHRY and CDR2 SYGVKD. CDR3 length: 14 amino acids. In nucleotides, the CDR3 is TGTGCCATATTAAAACAGGGGGAGTCCTACGAGCAGTACTTC. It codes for CAILKQGESYEQYF.

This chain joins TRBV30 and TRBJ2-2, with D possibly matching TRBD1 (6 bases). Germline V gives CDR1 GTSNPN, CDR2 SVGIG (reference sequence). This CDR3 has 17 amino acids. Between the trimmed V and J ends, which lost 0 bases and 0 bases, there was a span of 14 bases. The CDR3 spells CAWSVRANRANTGELFF. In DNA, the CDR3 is TGTGCCTGGAGTGTACGGGCCAACAGGGCGAACACCGGGGAGCTGTTTTTT.

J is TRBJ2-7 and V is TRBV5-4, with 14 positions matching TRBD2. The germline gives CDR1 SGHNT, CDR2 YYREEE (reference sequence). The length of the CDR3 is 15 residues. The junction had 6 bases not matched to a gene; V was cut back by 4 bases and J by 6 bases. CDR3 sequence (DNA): TGTGCCAGCAGCCTAGGGACTAGCGGGAGCTCCGAGCAGTACTTC. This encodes CASSLGTSGSSEQYF.

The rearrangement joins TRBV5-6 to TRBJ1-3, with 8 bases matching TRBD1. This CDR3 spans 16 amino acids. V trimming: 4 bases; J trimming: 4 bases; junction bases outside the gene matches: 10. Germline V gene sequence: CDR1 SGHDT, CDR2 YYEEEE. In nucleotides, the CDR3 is TGTGCCAGCAGCCCATTCGCGGACAGGGACGGAAACACCATATATTTT. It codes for CASSPFADRDGNTIYF.

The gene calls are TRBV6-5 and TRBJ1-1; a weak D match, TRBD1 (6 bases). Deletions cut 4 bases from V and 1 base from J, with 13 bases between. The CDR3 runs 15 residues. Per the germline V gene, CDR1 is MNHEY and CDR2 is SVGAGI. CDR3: CASSLMGAGNTEAFF. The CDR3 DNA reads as TGTGCCAGCAGTTTGATGGGGGCAGGGAACACTGAAGCTTTCTTT.

The CDR3 DNA reads TGTGCCAGCAGCTTAGGGAGGAACCAAGAGACCCAGTACTTC. It yields the protein CASSLGRNQETQYF. The chain combines TRBV7-6 with TRBJ2-5; maybe TRBD2 (5 bases). Per germline, CDR1 SGHVS and CDR2 FNYEAQ. This CDR3 has 14 amino acids. The V gene lost 1 base and the J gene lost 0 bases, with 6 bases spanning the gap.

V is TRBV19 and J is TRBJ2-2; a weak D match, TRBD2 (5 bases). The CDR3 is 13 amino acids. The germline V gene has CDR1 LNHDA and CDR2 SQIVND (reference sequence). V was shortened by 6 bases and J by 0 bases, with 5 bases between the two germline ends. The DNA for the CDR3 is TGTGCCAGTAGGGGAGCGAACACCGGGGAGCTGTTTTTT. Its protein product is CASRGANTGELFF.

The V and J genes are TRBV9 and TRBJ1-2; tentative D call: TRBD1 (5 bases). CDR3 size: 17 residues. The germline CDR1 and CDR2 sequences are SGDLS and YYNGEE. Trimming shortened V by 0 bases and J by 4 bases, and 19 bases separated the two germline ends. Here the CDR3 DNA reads TGTGCCAGCAGCGTAGCTCTAGGTACAGGAGCCTCCTATGGCTACACCTTC. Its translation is CASSVALGTGASYGYTF.

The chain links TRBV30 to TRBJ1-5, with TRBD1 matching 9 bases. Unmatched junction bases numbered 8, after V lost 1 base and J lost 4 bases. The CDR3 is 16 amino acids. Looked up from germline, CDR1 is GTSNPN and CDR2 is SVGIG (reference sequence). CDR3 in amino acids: CAWSGETGGFNQPQHF. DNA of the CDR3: TGTGCCTGGAGTGGAGAGACAGGGGGGTTTAATCAGCCCCAGCATTTT.

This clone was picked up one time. The CDR3 nucleotides are TGTGCCACCAGCAGAGATAGCGGGACGGCCAAAAACATTCAGTACTTC. It yields the protein CATSRDSGTAKNIQYF. The V gene is TRBV15, the J gene TRBJ2-4; 8 bases fit TRBD2. The CDR3 covers 16 residues. CDR1 is LNHNV and CDR2 is YYDKDF in the germline V gene (reference sequence). Trimming took 0 bases from V and 1 from J; bases not matched to a gene: 2.